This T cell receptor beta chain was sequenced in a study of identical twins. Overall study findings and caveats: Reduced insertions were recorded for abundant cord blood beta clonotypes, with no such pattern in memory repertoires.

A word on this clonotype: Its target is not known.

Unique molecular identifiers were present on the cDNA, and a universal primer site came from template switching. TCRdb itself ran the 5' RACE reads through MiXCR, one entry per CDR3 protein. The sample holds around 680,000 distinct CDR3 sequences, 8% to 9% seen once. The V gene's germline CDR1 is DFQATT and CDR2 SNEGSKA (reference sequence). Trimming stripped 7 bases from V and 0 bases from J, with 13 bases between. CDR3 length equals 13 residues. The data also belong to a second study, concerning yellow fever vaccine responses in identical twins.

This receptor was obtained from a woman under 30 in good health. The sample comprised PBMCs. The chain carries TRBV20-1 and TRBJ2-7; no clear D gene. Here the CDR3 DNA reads TGCAGTGTCTCCCCTGTTAGCTCCTACGAGCAGTACTTC. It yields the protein CSVSPVSSYEQYF.